This entry describes one TCR beta chain. Its antigen is currently unknown. V dropped 5 bases and J dropped 5; count of bases not matched to a gene: 5. CDR1 and CDR2 from the germline V gene are SNHLY and FYNNEI. CDR3 length: 14 residues. The record originates from a study of beta chain features in type 1 diabetes. The study's findings and limits: Insertions were fewer and deletions more numerous at VDJ junctions in type 1 diabetes patients.

All of the isolated RNA was reverse transcribed, so expressed TCRB transcripts were sequenced. Each sample of naive, central memory or regulatory T cells had, on average, around 4 million reads. Measured with immunoSEQ multiplex PCR; TCRdb has only the in-frame clones, and not every one. Among a few hundred thousand clones listed, roughly 10% were seen once. Via the markers CD45RO/CCR7/CD25/CD127/CD95/CD27, stem cell-like memory, regulatory, central memory and naive CD4+ cells were sorted. This chain connects TRBV2 to TRBJ2-5, with TRBD1 matching over 10 bases. This receptor was identified in a man aged 18 to 30 in good health. The source material was central memory CD4+ T cells from blood. CDR3 DNA sequence: TGTGCCAGCAGTCGACAGGGGGCGAGGGAGACCCAGTACTTC. Its translation: CASSRQGARETQYF.